These T cell receptor beta chains were read from a single sample in a study of Graves' ophthalmopathy and Graves' hyperthyroidism. TCRdb independently ran MiXCR on the multiplex PCR reads; one entry per CDR3 protein. The table includes over a million distinct CDR3 sequences, about 40% detected once. The sample taken for sequencing was peripheral blood or thyroid tissue (not recorded which). The receptor source for this set is an adult man with Graves' hyperthyroidism. Both conserved end residues are part of each CDR3. A D gene is named only where the DNA matches it firmly. The listing skips clone size in some rows; elsewhere it reads once, few, many or a size class.

clone_size cdr3_length d_call j_call v_call cdr3_nt cdr3_aa
many 14 TRBD1 TRBJ2-2 TRBV29-1 TGCAGCGTTTGGGGACAGGGGGCGGCCGGGGAGCTGTTTTTT CSVWGQGAAGELFF
- 12 - TRBJ2-4 TRBV11-2 TGTGCCAGCAGCGGGACTCTAAACATTCAGTACTTC CASSGTLNIQYF
- 14 TRBD1 TRBJ1-1 TRBV29-1 TGCAGCGTTGAAGTGGGGACAGGGAACACTGAAGCTTTCTTT CSVEVGTGNTEAFF
many 13 - TRBJ1-1 TRBV9 TGTGCCAGCAGCCGGGACATGAACACTGAAGCTTTCTTT CASSRDMNTEAFF
many 14 TRBD2 TRBJ2-7 TRBV7-2 TGTGCCAGCAGCCTCCAGCGGGGGCGGGACGAGCAGTACTTC CASSLQRGRDEQYF
- 15 TRBD1 TRBJ2-7 TRBV7-9 TGTGCCTGGAGTCAAACAGGACAGGGAACCTACGAGCAGTACTTC CAWSQTGQGTYEQYF
- 16 TRBD1 TRBJ1-4 TRBV7-9 TGTGCCAGCAGCCGTAAAGGGGGCGAGGGGAATGAAAAACTGTTTTTT CASSRKGGEGNEKLFF
many 13 - TRBJ1-2 TRBV4-1 TGCGCCAGCAGCACACCCGATTTATATGGCTACACCTTC CASSTPDLYGYTF
- 14 TRBD1 TRBJ2-7 TRBV7-8 TGTGCCAGCAGCCCGGGACAGGGGGCGGAGGAGCAGTACTTC CASSPGQGAEEQYF
few 14 - TRBJ1-1 TRBV4-1 TGCGCCAGCAGCCAAGTAGGAGAGAACACTGAAGCTTTCTTT CASSQVGENTEAFF
many 14 TRBD1 TRBJ1-1 TRBV20-1 TGCAGTGCTCCTCAGGGGGCTGTGAACACTGAAGCTTTCTTT CSAPQGAVNTEAFF
- 15 - TRBJ1-2 TRBV10-3 TGTGCCACCACAACCGGGACAAGCGTAGACTATGGCTACACCTTC CATTTGTSVDYGYTF
- 14 - TRBJ2-3 TRBV7-9 TGTGCCAGCAGACCCGGTTACGAAGGAGGGACGCAGTATTTT CASRPGYEGGTQYF
many 14 - TRBJ1-2 TRBV5-1 TGCGCCAGCAGCTTGGATGGCAGAAGCTATGGCTACACCTTC CASSLDGRSYGYTF
- 19 TRBD2 TRBJ2-7 TRBV7-2 TGTGCCAGCAGCTCCAGCGGGGTTCGGAGCGGGGGGATCGCCTACGAGCAGTACTTC CASSSSGVRSGGIAYEQYF
- 16 - TRBJ1-1 TRBV15 TGTGCCACCAGCAGAGATGAGGGCAGCCTGAACACTGAAGCTTTCTTT CATSRDEGSLNTEAFF
once 17 TRBD1 TRBJ1-2 TRBV29-1 TGCAGCGTGGCGGCGACGTCAGGGGGGCTGAGGGACTATGGCTACACCTTC CSVAATSGGLRDYGYTF
many 12 - TRBJ1-5 TRBV28 TGTGCCAGCAGTCCTCCGTATCAGCCCCAGCATTTT CASSPPYQPQHF
- 13 - TRBJ2-2 TRBV25-1 TGTGCCAGCAGCGTGTCGGTGAGCGGGGAGCTGTTTTTT CASSVSVSGELFF
many 14 - TRBJ1-1 TRBV14 TGTGCCAGCAGCCAAGTGAATGGACAGTCTGAAGCTTTCTTT CASSQVNGQSEAFF
many 14 - TRBJ1-5 TRBV27 TGTGCCAGCAGTGCACAGGGACCTCATCAGCCCCAGCATTTT CASSAQGPHQPQHF
few 15 - TRBJ1-5 TRBV10-3 TGTGCCATCAGTGAGCATCGACAGGACAATCAGCCCCAGCATTTT CAISEHRQDNQPQHF
- 16 - TRBJ1-1 TRBV6-2/TRBV6-3 TGTGCCAGCAGTTACTTCGGACATAACGCGAACACTGAAGCTTTCTTT CASSYFGHNANTEAFF
few 15 - TRBJ2-7 TRBV5-4 TGTGCCAGCAGTATCTCGGGACGGATAAACTACGAGCAGTACTTC CASSISGRINYEQYF
- 12 - TRBJ2-7 TRBV29-1 TGCAGCGTCCCCAGGCGGGCTAGAGAGCAGTACTTC CSVPRRAREQYF
few 12 TRBD1 TRBJ1-1 TRBV29-1 TGCAGCATTGGACAGGGGGGGAGTGAAGCTTTCTTT CSIGQGGSEAFF
- 18 - TRBJ1-3 TRBV5-1 TGCGCCAGCAGCCTGGATGGAGGACCGTACTTCTCTGGAAACACCATATATTTT CASSLDGGPYFSGNTIYF
few 14 - TRBJ2-3 TRBV25-1 TGTGCCAGCAGTGTGCCAGGGTGGACAGATACGCAGTATTTT CASSVPGWTDTQYF
- 13 TRBD1 TRBJ1-1 TRBV7-2 TGTGCCAGCAGCCAAGCCGGACAGGCGACGGCTTTCTTT CASSQAGQATAFF
many 13 - TRBJ1-5 TRBV11-2 TGTGCCAGCAGCTTAACGTCGGGGCAGCCCCAGCATTTT CASSLTSGQPQHF
- 15 - TRBJ1-2 TRBV2 TGTGCCAGCAGTGGACGGGGGTCGGGTAACTATGGCTACACCTTC CASSGRGSGNYGYTF
- 14 - TRBJ1-5 TRBV20-1 TGCAGTGCTGGAGGTTTGACAATTAATCAGCCCCAGCATTTT CSAGGLTINQPQHF
many 13 TRBD1 TRBJ1-4 TRBV29-1 TGCAGCGTGTGGACAGGCTCCCAAACTGGGCTGTTTTTT CSVWTGSQTGLFF
- 15 TRBD1 TRBJ1-1 TRBV12-3/TRBV12-4 TGTGCCAGCAAACCTTCCGGGACAGCGAACACTGAAGCTTTCTTT CASKPSGTANTEAFF
few 13 - TRBJ1-1 TRBV11-2 TGTGCCAGCAGCTTAGGTCAGCCCACTGAAGCTTTCTTT CASSLGQPTEAFF
many 17 TRBD1 TRBJ2-5 TRBV7-6 TGTGCCAGCAGCTTAGTGGGTGGACAGGAATTCCAAGAGACCCAGTACTTC CASSLVGGQEFQETQYF
few 15 - TRBJ1-1 TRBV2 TGTGCCAGCAGTGACGCCCGGGGCAGGGTCACTGAAGCTTTCTTT CASSDARGRVTEAFF
many 16 TRBD1 TRBJ1-1 TRBV10-3 TGTGCCATCAGTGAGTCGATTCCCAGGGGGAATACTGAAGCTTTCTTT CAISESIPRGNTEAFF
many 14 TRBD1 TRBJ1-4 TRBV6-6 TGTGCCAGCAGCCAACAGGGGGCCAGGGAAAAACTGTTTTTT CASSQQGAREKLFF
few 14 - TRBJ1-2 TRBV5-1 TGCGCCAGCAGCTTGACCGCCTCTAACTATGGCTACACCTTC CASSLTASNYGYTF
few 13 - TRBJ1-2 TRBV6-6 TGTGCCAGCAGTCTAGACAAATCCTATGGCTACACCTTC CASSLDKSYGYTF